The entry below describes one TCR beta chain. CDR1 is SGHAT, CDR2 FQNNGV, per germline. CDR3 length equals 14 residues. With V trimmed by 0 bases and J by 8 bases, 6 bases remained unmatched. Sequencing was done on patients that had shown CD8+CD57+ cell expansion by flow cytometry. Everyone among the patients had severe acquired aplastic anemia. These data originate in a study of CD8+CD57+ T cells in acquired aplastic anemia. Study-level information: Recorded DNA amounts for sorted CD4+ and CD8+ cells had an average of about 3.5 ug.

According to the study, genomic DNA was the template for TCR beta VDJ and CDR3 profiling. TCRdb analysed the reads with MiXCR anew, one entry per CDR3 protein. The sample lists about 180,000 distinct CDR3 sequences, less than 60% seen once, with around 2% in the top ten. This clonotype was obtained from a human donor with aplastic anemia. Source material: sorted CD4+, CD8+, or CD8+CD57+ T cells (not recorded which) from PBMCs. The gene calls are TRBV11-2 and TRBJ1-1; 7 nucleotides agree with TRBD1. The CDR3 loop is CASSLDSRGREAFF. The CDR3 DNA follows: TGTGCCAGCAGCTTAGACTCCAGGGGGAGGGAAGCTTTCTTT. Looking up the rest from reference TRBV11-2 and TRBJ1-1 gives the full variable domain: EAGVAQSPRYKIIEKRQSVAFWCNPISGHATLYWYQQILGQGPKLLIQFQNNGVVDDSQLPKDRFSAERLKGVDSTLKIQPAKLEDSAVYLCASSLDSRGREAFFGQGTRLTVV.